The sequence of this T cell receptor beta chain was determined in a study of blood T cell repertoires in COVID-19. Across the whole study: Sites across the United States, Italy and Spain contributed samples from acute and convalescent COVID-19. T cells, B-cell-depleted T cells, or PBMCs provided the cDNA or gDNA that served as material.

The germline V gene encodes CDR1 MNHNS and CDR2 SASEGT. Trimming removed 1 base from V and 13 bases from J, with 19 bases in between. The CDR3 loop spans 14 amino acids. In the authors' methods: Using reference gene primer amplification, nucleated cell counts were estimated. Sequenced by immunoSEQ multiplex PCR; TCRdb stores in-frame clones only, minus some. The V and J calls and the clone size are those of that table, but D and trimming were determined from the DNA. The sample records fewer than 140,000 clones, roughly four fifths being singletons. The receptor's source is an older woman with acute or convalescent COVID-19. This chain uses TRBV6-1 with TRBJ1-1, with D possibly being TRBD1 (6 bases). Sequenced sample: peripheral blood. CDR3 in DNA: TGTGCCAGCAGTGAAGGGTGGGCAGGGATCAGGGGTTTCTTT. This translates into CASSEGWAGIRGFF.